The next 23 T cell receptor beta chains were all read from a single sample in a study of T-cell reconstitution after alpha-beta-depleted transplantation in children. Researchers prepared the TCRbeta library using unique molecular identifiers, the study reports. Each CDR3 protein gets one entry after TCRdb re-called the PCR reads with MiXCR. The table includes around 960,000 distinct CDR3 sequences, 25% to 35% detected once. The source material was PBMCs, mostly from graft donor cells, sampled 360 days after TCRalphabeta/CD19-depleted stem cell transplant. The receptors here all came from a boy in the first two years of life who had a stem cell transplant for SCID, so the T cells may come from the graft donor.

This clonotype was detected a few times. The CDR3 bases are TGTGCCAGCAAACCTAGCCGGGTTGGAGGAAACACCATATATTTT. This gives the protein CASKPSRVGGNTIYF. The chain recombines TRBV12-3 or TRBV12-4 with TRBJ1-3; D is ambiguous. V dropped 7 bases and J dropped 4 bases, with 17 bases sitting between them. CDR3 length: 15 residues.

This clonotype was counted only a few times. This rearrangement joins TRBV12-3 or TRBV12-4 to TRBJ2-3; perhaps TRBD2 as D (7 bases). This CDR3 is built from 15 residues. V lost 3 bases, J lost 2 bases, and 12 bases lay in between. CDR3 DNA: TGTGCCAGCAGTTTGGGGGGGCTGGTCACAGATACGCAGTATTTT. Translation gives CASSLGGLVTDTQYF.

V usage is TRBV6-2 or TRBV6-3 and J usage is TRBJ2-1, with TRBD2 identical over 8 bases. This CDR3 is 14 amino acids long. Germline lookup yields CDR1 MNHEY and CDR2 SVGEGT. The V segment lost 4 bases and the J segment 5 bases; nucleotides outside the gene matches: 4. The CDR3 region is CASSFSGAHNEQFF. For the CDR3, the DNA is TGTGCCAGCAGTTTTAGCGGGGCCCACAATGAGCAGTTCTTC.

The genes are TRBV12-3 or TRBV12-4 and TRBJ2-5; 10 nucleotides agree with TRBD2. V was pared by 6 bases and J by 0 bases, with 7 bases of the junction left unmatched. This CDR3 region has 16 residues. CDR3 loop: CASRGTSVPYQETQYF. For the CDR3, the DNA is TGTGCCAGCAGGGGGACTAGCGTGCCGTACCAAGAGACCCAGTACTTC.

V is TRBV20-1 and J is TRBJ2-2; TRBD2 aligns across 7 bases. The ends lost 1 base at V and 2 bases at J; junction bases unmatched: 10. The germline gives CDR1 DFQATT, CDR2 SNEGSKA (reference sequence). The CDR3 sequence is 17 residues long. CDR3 coding DNA: TGCAGTGCTAGAGGGTTTGCGGGGGATCTTAACACCGGGGAGCTGTTTTTT. This codes for CSARGFAGDLNTGELFF.

The rearrangement joins TRBV6-1 to TRBJ2-7; D possibly matches TRBD1 or TRBD2 (5 bases each). This CDR3 spans 14 amino acids. Germline V gene sequence: CDR1 MNHNS, CDR2 SASEGT. Trimming removed 10 bases at V and 1 base at J, with 17 bases between. CDR3 sequence (DNA): TGTGCCACCGCCGCTAGCTGGGGGTCCTACGAGCAGTACTTC. Amino acids: CATAASWGSYEQYF.

The chain is built from TRBV4-2 and TRBJ2-7; 7 nucleotides match TRBD1. Germline assignment: CDR1 LGHNA and CDR2 YNFKEQ. The length of the CDR3 is 15 residues. V shed 1 base and J 5 bases; nucleotides not matched to a gene: 8. The CDR3 nucleotides are TGTGCCAGCAGCCAAGGTGACAGGGACAACCACGAGCAGTACTTC. Translation gives CASSQGDRDNHEQYF.

This clonotype has more than one count but fewer than ten. This chain uses TRBV20-1 with TRBJ1-2, with a tentative D call TRBD1 (5 bases). V gave up 0 bases and J gave up 0 bases, with 11 bases separating them. Germline V gene lookup returns CDR1 DFQATT and CDR2 SNEGSKA (reference sequence). The CDR3 runs to 15 residues. CDR3 loop: CSARDATVPNYGYTF. For the CDR3, the DNA is TGCAGTGCTAGAGACGCGACAGTACCTAACTATGGCTACACCTTC.

This clonotype has a handful of counts. In DNA, the CDR3 is TGCAGTGCGGGGACGCACCAAGAGACCCAGTACTTC. Its translation is CSAGTHQETQYF. The rearrangement links TRBV20-1 to TRBJ2-5; D might be TRBD1 or TRBD2, each matching 5 bases. V was shortened by 6 bases and J by 0 bases, with 8 bases between the two germline ends. The CDR3 extends over 12 amino acids. Germline CDR1 reads DFQATT; CDR2 reads SNEGSKA (reference sequence).

This clonotype showed up just a few times. This chain links TRBV12-3 or TRBV12-4 with TRBJ1-2, with D unresolved. V dropped 3 bases and J dropped 3 bases, with 11 bases sitting between them. This CDR3 has 14 amino acids. The CDR3 loop reads CASSFWGIDYGYTF. In DNA form, the CDR3 reads TGTGCCAGCAGTTTCTGGGGTATCGACTATGGCTACACCTTC.

This clonotype has only a few counts. V gene TRBV7-2 combines with J gene TRBJ2-2; either TRBD1 or TRBD2 may supply D (5 bases each). This CDR3 has 16 residues. CDR1 is SGHTA and CDR2 is FQGNSA in the germline V gene. The V end was cut by 6 bases, the J end by 6 bases, with 20 bases between. The DNA for the CDR3 is TGTGCCAGCAGTCGCTCGGGACGATCGGAACCCGGGGAGCTGTTTTTT. It translates to CASSRSGRSEPGELFF.

This clonotype was detected only a few times. V gene TRBV4-1 combines with J gene TRBJ1-1, with 8 bases fitting TRBD1. The V gene end was trimmed by 1 base and the J gene end by 5 bases; junction bases not matched to a gene: 6. CDR3 length: 15 residues. Germline V gene lookup returns CDR1 MGHRA and CDR2 YSYEKL. CDR3: CASSQGTGMGTEAFF. The CDR3 nucleotides read TGCGCCAGCAGCCAAGGGACAGGGATGGGGACTGAAGCTTTCTTT.

As for this clonotype: Germline and junction disagree at one end, which may indicate a read error. This chain connects TRBV5-1 to TRBJ2-7, with 8 nucleotides matching TRBD1. Per germline, CDR1 SGHRS and CDR2 YFSETQ. This CDR3 has 13 amino acids. The CDR3 DNA follows: TGCGCCATCAGCTTGCCAGGGGGCGGCGAGCAGTACTTC. Its protein product is CAISLPGGGEQYF.

CDR3 sequence: CASSQDRSGDAFF. CDR3 in DNA: TGTGCCAGCAGCCAAGATCGGTCAGGGGACGCTTTCTTT. This sequence joins TRBV4-2 and TRBJ1-1; D might be TRBD1 (6 bases). V lost 0 bases to trimming and J lost 11 bases, with 13 bases between them. The CDR3 length is 13 residues. Germline V lookup: CDR1 LGHNA, CDR2 YNFKEQ.

The table lists this clonotype with a few counts. The chain links TRBV4-2 to TRBJ2-2; no firm D call. The V end was cut by 4 bases, the J end by 6 bases, with 15 bases between. Germline loops: CDR1 LGHNA, CDR2 YNFKEQ. This CDR3 is built from 15 residues. The CDR3 spells CASSPIKHRSGELFF. CDR3 nucleotides: TGTGCCAGCAGCCCCATCAAGCACCGCTCCGGGGAGCTGTTTTTT.

The chain is built from TRBV12-3 or TRBV12-4 and TRBJ2-1; no definite D call. This CDR3 comprises 11 residues. Trimming removed 3 bases at V and 10 bases at J, with 7 bases between. Written as DNA, the CDR3 is TGTGCCAGCAGTTTCTTATGGGAGCAGTTCTTC. Translation gives CASSFLWEQFF.

This clonotype has more than one count but fewer than ten. V and J are TRBV20-1 and TRBJ1-5; D unresolved. Trimming shortened V by 0 bases and J by 0 bases, and 9 bases separated the two germline ends. Germline CDR1 and CDR2: DFQATT and SNEGSKA (reference sequence). CDR3 size: 15 residues. The CDR3 nucleotides are TGCAGTGCTAGAGATCCTGGGTTTAGCAATCAGCCCCAGCATTTT. This sequence encodes CSARDPGFSNQPQHF.

This chain joins TRBV29-1 and TRBJ1-2; the D gene is possibly TRBD1 (6 bases). The CDR3 runs to 15 residues. Germline V gene lookup returns CDR1 SQVTM and CDR2 ANQGSEA. Trimming removed 6 bases from V and 5 bases from J, with 22 bases in between. CDR3 protein: CSVGPTGQTQYGYTF. The CDR3 DNA reads as TGCAGCGTCGGCCCTACCGGACAGACCCAGTATGGCTACACCTTC.

On this clonotype itself: Since a much larger clone is just one base distant, this may be a read error. This sequence joins TRBV2 and TRBJ2-1; 10 bases map to TRBD1. Per germline, CDR1 SNHLY and CDR2 FYNNEI. The CDR3 is 13 residues long. V shed 10 bases and J 3 bases; nucleotides not matched to a gene: 3. CDR3: CATRTGGYNEQFF. The CDR3 coding sequence is TGTGCCACCAGGACAGGGGGCTACAATGAGCAGTTCTTC.

CDR3 residues: CASSRRFSKLFF. The CDR3 DNA sequence: TGTGCCAGCAGTCGACGGTTTTCGAAACTGTTTTTT. This chain uses TRBV12-3 or TRBV12-4 with TRBJ1-4, with D uncertain. The CDR3 consists of 12 residues. V lost 5 bases to trimming and J lost 11 bases, with 12 bases between them.

CDR3: CASSLGGGQVEKLFF. DNA for the CDR3: TGCGCCAGCAGCCTAGGGGGGGGACAGGTCGAAAAACTGTTTTTT. The chain uses TRBV5-1 and TRBJ1-4, with TRBD1 identical over 8 bases. Germline CDR1 reads SGHRS; CDR2 reads YFSETQ. V dropped 4 bases and J dropped 8; count of bases not matched to a gene: 10. The CDR3 loop spans 15 amino acids.

In this sample, this clonotype turned up a few times. The CDR3 protein is CATSDYKGRGKGDQPQHF. The CDR3 DNA reads TGTGCCACCAGTGATTATAAGGGGCGAGGTAAAGGGGATCAGCCCCAGCATTTT. The chain uses TRBV24-1 and TRBJ1-5; TRBD1 is a possible D gene (5 bases). The CDR3 is 18 residues long. In germline, CDR1 is KGHDR, CDR2 SFDVKD. Trimming took 2 bases from V and 5 from J, leaving 21 bases between them.

The chain recombines TRBV7-3 with TRBJ2-1; 10 nucleotides agree with TRBD1. The germline gives CDR1 SGHTA, CDR2 FQGTGA. Losses at the gene ends were 7 bases for V and 6 bases for J; bases not matched to a gene: 12. The CDR3 runs 16 residues. DNA of the CDR3: TGTGCCAGCACCACCCAGGGGGACAGGGGACCCAATGAGCAGTTCTTC. It codes for CASTTQGDRGPNEQFF.